The source of this T cell receptor beta chain is a study of T cell responses to AZD1222 COVID-19 vaccine. Sequencing was performed with immunoSEQ multiplex PCR; in TCRdb, only in-frame clones are kept and a portion is missing. Among about 140,000 clones listed, nearly 95% were seen once. The CDR3 is 15 residues long. The V and J ends lost 6 bases and 5 bases, in that order; junction bases with no gene match: 12. Germline CDR1 reads SGHAT; CDR2 reads FQNNGV. This clonotype originated in an adult in good health. The sequencing here drew on peripheral blood, taken on day 0 of AZD1222 vaccination. The gene calls are TRBV11-2 and TRBJ1-1; 7 nucleotides align to TRBD1. CDR3 coding DNA: TGTGCCAGCAGGCAAATCGTACAGGGGAGGACTGAAGCTTTCTTT. It yields the protein CASRQIVQGRTEAFF.